These 20 T cell receptor beta chains were sequenced from one sample in a study of OX40 agonist ivuxolimab in advanced cancers. Produced via immunoSEQ multiplex PCR; TCRdb's table is partial and in-frame only. This table holds around 67,000 clones, 84% found once. The sample was CD4+ or CD8+ T cells sorted from blood, taken in a trial of the OX40 agonist ivuxolimab. All receptors come from an adult with an advanced solid tumor such as melanoma, head and neck, liver or kidney cancer.

V and J are TRBV6-5 and TRBJ2-2; perhaps TRBD2 as D (5 bases). The germline gives CDR1 MNHEY, CDR2 SVGAGI. V was shortened by 2 bases and J by 5 bases, with 12 bases between the two germline ends. The CDR3 length is 15 residues. The CDR3 region has the DNA TGTGCCAGCAGTTACAGGGAGCGAGGAACCGGGGAGCTGTTTTTT. Its translation is CASSYRERGTGELFF.

This clone was observed a handful of times. The chain employs TRBV2 and TRBJ2-7, with 9 bases identical to TRBD1. CDR3 length: 14 amino acids. V shed 7 bases, J shed 5 bases, and the junction held 9 bases outside the gene matches. Germline CDR1 reads SNHLY; CDR2 reads FYNNEI. In nucleotides, the CDR3 is TGTGCCAGCATGACTCGGGACAGGGTCCACGAGCAGTACTTC. Protein sequence: CASMTRDRVHEQYF.

J is TRBJ2-5 and V is TRBV5-1; D may correspond to TRBD1 or TRBD2 (5 bases each). V gave up 0 bases and J gave up 1 base, with 13 bases separating them. This CDR3 has 16 amino acids. The germline V gene encodes CDR1 SGHRS and CDR2 YFSETQ. The CDR3 DNA reads as TGCGCCAGCAGCTTGGGAGGGACGCTGGCCCAAGAGACCCAGTACTTC. Its protein is CASSLGGTLAQETQYF.

The chain uses TRBV6-4 and TRBJ2-3, with D unclear. V lost 0 bases and J 4 bases, leaving 8 bases between the germline ends. The CDR3 spans 14 residues. Germline CDR1 reads MRHNA; CDR2 reads SNTAGT. In nucleotides, the CDR3 is TGTGCCAGCAGTGACTCGTATCGGGCAGATACGCAGTATTTT. This translates into CASSDSYRADTQYF.

This clone was seen a few times. This rearrangement joins TRBV7-9 to TRBJ2-2; the D is unclear. Germline V CDR1 and CDR2: SEHNR, FQNEAQ (reference sequence). V gave up 1 base and J gave up 2 bases, with 8 bases separating them. The CDR3 runs 15 residues. The CDR3 sequence: CASSLEGFNTGELFF. The CDR3 DNA sequence: TGTGCCAGCAGCTTAGAGGGTTTCAACACCGGGGAGCTGTTTTTT.

The chain recombines TRBV5-1 with TRBJ1-3, with D unclear. CDR1 and CDR2 from the germline V gene are SGHRS and YFSETQ. The CDR3 is 15 residues long. Trimming shortened V by 7 bases and J by 0 bases, and 14 bases separated the two germline ends. The CDR3 reads CASGVDMSSGNTIYF. The CDR3 DNA follows: TGCGCCAGCGGCGTAGACATGAGCTCTGGAAACACCATATATTTT. Variable domain in full (rest from reference TRBV5-1 and TRBJ1-3): KAGVTQTPRYLIKTRGQQVTLSCSPISGHRSVSWYQQTPGQGLQFLFEYFSETQRNKGNFPGRFSGRQFSNSRSEMNVSTLELGDSALYLCASGVDMSSGNTIYFGEGSWLTVV.

A remark on this clone: An end of the junction does not agree with germline; a read error may underlie this. J is TRBJ1-3 and V is TRBV10-3, with no clear D. Germline V lookup: CDR1 ENHRY, CDR2 SYGVKD. The length of the CDR3 is 16 residues. The CDR3 loop reads CAIIEPLTPSGNTIYF. The CDR3, as DNA: TGTGCCATCATTGAGCCGCTTACTCCCTCTGGAAACACCATATATTTT.

The chain is built from TRBV5-4 and TRBJ1-2; a possible D gene is TRBD1 (5 bases). Germline lookup yields CDR1 SGHNT and CDR2 YYREEE (reference sequence). The CDR3 is made up of 15 amino acids. With 0 bases removed from V and 4 bases from J, the gap between germline ends came to 13 bases. The chain's CDR3 is CASSLGDSFRYGYTF. In nucleotides, the CDR3 is TGTGCCAGCAGCTTGGGGGACTCCTTCCGCTATGGCTACACCTTC.

This clone was observed once. Different DNA sequences within this sample yield the same CDR3. The CDR3 protein is CATSRAATNEKLFF. The CDR3 nucleotides are TGTGCCACCAGCAGAGCAGCAACTAATGAAAAACTGTTTTTT. This sequence joins TRBV15 and TRBJ1-4; D gene ambiguous. Germline loops: CDR1 LNHNV, CDR2 YYDKDF (reference sequence). The germline V and J ends were trimmed by 1 base and 0 bases, with 3 bases remaining between them. This CDR3 contains 14 residues.

The chain combines TRBV2 with TRBJ1-4; D is perhaps TRBD1 (5 bases). Trimming left V 3 bases short and J 8 bases short, with 13 bases between. The CDR3 totals 14 residues. The germline gives CDR1 SNHLY, CDR2 FYNNEI. The CDR3, as DNA: TGTGCCAGCAGTGACGAAGGGGTTAGGGAAAAACTGTTTTTT. The encoded protein is CASSDEGVREKLFF. The whole variable domain, remainder taken from reference TRBV2 and TRBJ1-4, is EPEVTQTPSHQVTQMGQEVILRCVPISNHLYFYWYRQILGQKVEFLVSFYNNEISEKSEIFDDQFSVERPDGSNFTLKIRSTKLEDSAMYFCASSDEGVREKLFFGSGTQLSVL.

This clone was detected once. This chain connects TRBV18 to TRBJ1-1; a possible D gene is TRBD1 (5 bases). Per the germline V gene, CDR1 is KGHSH and CDR2 is LQKENI. The length of the CDR3 is 16 residues. V gave up 2 bases and J gave up 5 bases, with 18 bases separating them. DNA for the CDR3: TGTGCCAGCTCACCAACGTTTAAGGGGTTCTTGACTGAAGCTTTCTTT. Protein: CASSPTFKGFLTEAFF.

The chain recombines TRBV15 with TRBJ1-3; D is uncertain. Trimming shortened V by 3 bases and J by 0 bases, and 15 bases separated the two germline ends. CDR1 and CDR2 (germline): LNHNV, YYDKDF (reference sequence). The CDR3 has 17 amino acids. The CDR3 region is CATSRGVTVPSGNTIYF. In DNA, the CDR3 is TGTGCCACCAGCAGGGGAGTTACGGTTCCCTCTGGAAACACCATATATTTT. Based on the CDR3 plus reference TRBV15 and TRBJ1-3, the full variable domain is DAMVIQNPRYQVTQFGKPVTLSCSQTLNHNVMYWYQQKSSQAPKLLFHYYDKDFNNEADTPDNFQSRRPNTSFCFLDIRSPGLGDTAMYLCATSRGVTVPSGNTIYFGEGSWLTVV.

This sequence joins TRBV6-6 and TRBJ2-3; perhaps TRBD1 as D (5 bases). Germline CDR1 MNHNY, CDR2 SVGAGI (reference sequence). This CDR3 has 13 amino acids. V was trimmed by 5 bases and J by 3 bases, leaving 9 bases between them. The CDR3: CASSKPGTDTQYF. The CDR3 DNA follows: TGTGCCAGCAGTAAACCAGGGACAGATACGCAGTATTTT.

This clone has a single count. This chain's CDR3 is CASSRTTAAGGGDQPQHF. The CDR3 nucleotides read TGTGCCAGCAGCCGCACGACGGCAGCGGGGGGGGGCGACCAGCCCCAGCATTTT. This rearrangement joins TRBV7-2 to TRBJ1-5; TRBD1 is a possible D gene (6 bases). CDR1 SGHTA and CDR2 FQGNSA come from the germline V gene. The CDR3 is 18 residues long. The ends were cut back, 5 bases at V and 7 bases at J, with 27 bases in the middle.

The gene calls are TRBV10-3 and TRBJ1-2; TRBD1 matches 7 bases. Germline V CDR1 and CDR2: ENHRY, SYGVKD. The V segment lost 6 bases and the J segment 8 bases; nucleotides outside the gene matches: 12. The CDR3 is 14 amino acids. The CDR3 DNA reads TGTGCCATCAGCAACAGGGGCGGACCCGACGGCTACACCTTC. Translation gives CAISNRGGPDGYTF.

The sample holds a few counts of this clone. This chain uses TRBV7-9 with TRBJ1-1; a possible D gene is TRBD1 (5 bases). The length of the CDR3 is 15 residues. The V end lost 5 bases, the J end lost 3 bases, and 16 bases lay between the germline ends. Looked up from germline, CDR1 is SEHNR and CDR2 is FQNEAQ (reference sequence). CDR3 bases: TGTGCCAGCAGCCCAAACCAGGGAGAGTACACTGAAGCTTTCTTT. Protein: CASSPNQGEYTEAFF.

This clone was picked up a small number of times. The chain combines TRBV2 with TRBJ1-6, with 9 bases identical to TRBD1. The CDR3 contains 17 residues. Trimming took 2 bases from V and 7 from J; bases not matched to a gene: 9. CDR1 and CDR2 from the germline V gene are SNHLY and FYNNEI. The CDR3 coding sequence is TGTGCCAGCAGTGAATCACAGGGGGCTCTGGGGAATTCACCCCTCCACTTT. It codes for CASSESQGALGNSPLHF.

The chain employs TRBV7-2 and TRBJ2-2; the D gene is possibly TRBD1 (8 bases). Germline-derived CDR1 and CDR2 are SGHTA and FQGNSA. Trimming removed 4 bases at V and 8 bases at J, with 17 bases between. The CDR3 spans 15 residues. CDR3 region: CASSSQQGGFGELFF. The CDR3 coding sequence is TGTGCCAGCAGCTCCCAACAGGGGGGGTTTGGGGAGCTGTTTTTT.

This clone was picked up a small number of times. CDR3 amino acids: CASSLVSQGGAEAFF. CDR3 DNA sequence: TGTGCCAGCAGCTTAGTTTCACAGGGGGGGGCTGAAGCTTTCTTT. The chain carries TRBV11-2 and TRBJ1-1; the match to TRBD1 covers 8 bases. The CDR3 totals 15 residues. Germline V CDR1 and CDR2: SGHAT, FQNNGV. With V trimmed by 1 base and J by 6 bases, 7 bases remained unmatched.

The chain links TRBV30 to TRBJ1-4; D might be TRBD1 (6 bases). Trimming left V 3 bases short and J 0 bases short, with 8 bases between. The CDR3 runs to 14 residues. CDR1 is GTSNPN, CDR2 SVGIG, per germline (reference sequence). The CDR3, as DNA: TGTGCCTGGAGACAGGGAACAACTAATGAAAAACTGTTTTTT. Amino acid sequence: CAWRQGTTNEKLFF.